Below, 14 T cell receptor beta chains from the same sample are listed, as sequenced in a study of blood T cells in healthy people across ages. With a J-beta primer mix and a sample-barcoded 5' primer, a second PCR ran about 7 to 11 cycles. TCRdb independently ran MiXCR on the 5' RACE reads; one entry per CDR3 protein. Of about 1,500,000 distinct CDR3 sequences listed, 28% are singletons. The specimen sequenced was blood. All receptors derive from a woman aged 25 to 45 in good health.

This clonotype was counted between two and nine times. V and J are TRBV20-1 and TRBJ2-7; the match to TRBD2 covers 7 bases. The CDR3 consists of 13 residues. Germline V gene data show CDR1 as DFQATT and CDR2 as SNEGSKA (reference sequence). The trim removed 6 bases at V and 6 bases at J, leaving 11 bases unmatched. The CDR3 region is CSADSGGSLEQYF. The CDR3 DNA reads as TGCAGTGCGGACTCCGGGGGGTCGCTCGAGCAGTACTTC.

The rearrangement links TRBV28 to TRBJ1-5; 7 nucleotides agree with TRBD1. The trim removed 6 bases at V and 1 base at J, leaving 6 bases unmatched. The CDR3 length is 15 residues. Germline CDR1 MDHEN, CDR2 SYDVKM. In nucleotides, the CDR3 is TGTGCCAGCAGCCGACAGGGTCAGAGCAATCAGCCCCAGCATTTT. This sequence encodes CASSRQGQSNQPQHF. Full variable domain (missing parts from reference TRBV28 and TRBJ1-5): DVKVTQSSRYLVKRTGEKVFLECVQDMDHENMFWYRQDPGLGLRLIYFSYDVKMKEKGDIPEGYSVSREKKERFSLILESASTNQTSMYLCASSRQGQSNQPQHFGDGTRLSIL.

The chain couples TRBV12-3 or TRBV12-4 to TRBJ2-5, with 10 bases fitting TRBD2. V gave up 1 base and J gave up 11 bases; unmatched junction bases: 16. This CDR3 region has 17 residues. CDR3 protein: CASSLGSLAGVGNEQYF. The CDR3 DNA is TGTGCCAGCAGTTTAGGTAGTCTAGCGGGAGTAGGGAATGAGCAGTACTTC.

This clonotype was seen more than once but under ten times. This rearrangement joins TRBV5-1 to TRBJ2-7; the D is unclear. The CDR3 covers 15 residues. The V gene lost 1 base and the J gene lost 0 bases, with 11 bases spanning the gap. Germline V CDR1 and CDR2: SGHRS, YFSETQ. CDR3 coding DNA: TGCGCCAGCAGCTTGTCGGCAGTCCTCTCCTACGAGCAGTACTTC. This sequence encodes CASSLSAVLSYEQYF.

This clonotype was counted at least ten times. The chain has TRBV2 and TRBJ2-5, with a possible D match to TRBD1 (6 bases). The CDR3 contains 13 residues. In germline, CDR1 is SNHLY, CDR2 FYNNEI. The ends were cut back, 7 bases at V and 4 bases at J, with 13 bases in the middle. The chain's CDR3 is CASISQGRETQYF. In nucleotides, the CDR3 is TGTGCCAGCATTTCTCAGGGGCGAGAGACCCAGTACTTC.

The rearrangement links TRBV14 to TRBJ2-3; 10 positions match TRBD2. The CDR3 runs to 14 residues. Trimming at V came to 3 bases and at J to 5 bases, leaving 2 bases not matched to a gene. Germline V gives CDR1 SGHDN, CDR2 FVKESK. CDR3 coding DNA: TGTGCCAGCAGCCACCTAGCGGGGGTAGATACGCAGTATTTT. It translates to CASSHLAGVDTQYF.

This clonotype came up a few times. The V and J genes are TRBV5-1 and TRBJ1-2; no reliable D call. Germline CDR1 SGHRS, CDR2 YFSETQ. This CDR3 region has 14 residues. V lost 2 bases and J 5 bases, leaving 13 bases between the germline ends. CDR3 coding DNA: TGCGCCAGCAGCTTTGGCCGTTTACAGTATGGCTACACCTTC. Its protein product is CASSFGRLQYGYTF.

This clonotype was counted a single time. Mismatch with germline at one junction end may stem from a read error. CDR3 residues: CASSYTAGGFTDAQYF. CDR3 coding DNA: TGCGCCAGCAGTTACACGGCAGGGGGTTTCACAGATGCGCAGTATTTT. The V and J genes are TRBV6-5 and TRBJ2-3; 7 nucleotides agree with TRBD1. Germline V gene data show CDR1 as MNHEY and CDR2 as SVGAGI. CDR3 length: 16 amino acids.

This clonotype was seen a handful of times. V and J are TRBV20-1 and TRBJ2-1; D is unclear. This CDR3 region has 12 residues. The germline V gene has CDR1 DFQATT and CDR2 SNEGSKA (reference sequence). The ends were cut back, 3 bases at V and 3 bases at J, with 6 bases in the middle. Here the CDR3 reads CSASLYYNEQFF. The CDR3 DNA reads TGCAGTGCTAGTCTTTACTACAATGAGCAGTTCTTC.

This clonotype was observed at least ten times. The chain's CDR3 is CASSLGAPAYEQYF. The CDR3 nucleotides are TGCGCCAGCAGCCTGGGCGCGCCAGCCTACGAGCAGTACTTC. The chain links TRBV4-3 to TRBJ2-7; D not resolved. The germline CDR1 and CDR2 sequences are LGHNA and YSLEER. This CDR3 region has 14 residues. V lost 4 bases to trimming and J lost 2 bases, with 12 bases between them.

Turning to this clonotype: Given the absence of the conserved phenylalanine or tryptophan at the CDR3 end, a read error is likely. V usage is TRBV7-9 and J usage is TRBJ2-1; D remains ambiguous. Trimming took off 0 bases at V and 4 bases at J, with 7 bases between the two ends. The CDR3 spans 14 residues. Germline assignment: CDR1 SEHNR and CDR2 FQNEAQ (reference sequence). The CDR3 spells CASSLADLYNEQFL. The CDR3 DNA is TGTGCCAGCAGCTTAGCCGACCTATACAATGAGCAGTTCTTA.

The sample holds many counts of this clonotype. The chain recombines TRBV6-6 with TRBJ2-7; 7 bases fit TRBD1. This CDR3 is 13 amino acids long. The V and J ends lost 7 bases and 4 bases, in that order; junction bases with no gene match: 7. CDR1 MNHNY and CDR2 SVGAGI come from the germline V gene (reference sequence). DNA for the CDR3: TGTGCCAGCAAAGACAGGGTTGAGTACGAGCAGTACTTC. Residues: CASKDRVEYEQYF.

The V call is TRBV10-3, the J call TRBJ1-5; perhaps TRBD1 as D (6 bases). Trimming pared 11 bases from V and 2 bases from J, leaving 13 bases between. The CDR3 has 13 residues. Germline CDR1 reads ENHRY; CDR2 reads SYGVKD. The CDR3 is CAPQGTGNQPQHF. CDR3 bases: TGTGCCCCTCAGGGGACGGGCAATCAGCCCCAGCATTTT.

This clonotype was seen only a few times. This chain joins TRBV15 and TRBJ1-5; D is possibly TRBD1 (5 bases). Germline values: CDR1 LNHNV, CDR2 YYDKDF (reference sequence). The CDR3 has 15 amino acids. V was pared by 3 bases and J by 6 bases, with 15 bases between. CDR3 residues: CATSRGRGDGQPQHF. The CDR3 nucleotides read TGTGCCACCAGCAGGGGCCGAGGGGACGGTCAGCCCCAGCATTTT.